This is a list of T cell receptor beta chains from one sample in a study of blood T cell repertoires in COVID-19. Profiling relied on immunoSEQ multiplex PCR, and the TCRdb table lists in-frame clones only, not all of them. The sample includes hundreds of thousands of clones, 82% of them seen just once. The sequenced sample was peripheral blood. The receptors come from a woman older than 75 with active or convalescent COVID-19. CDR3s include the opening cysteine and the closing phenylalanine or tryptophan. D genes are given only for firm matches. Part of the rows lack a size; the others show once, few, many or a class for expanded clones.

TRBV6-5,NA,TRBJ1-4,NA,TGTGCCAGCATGTTCACGGCTAATGAAAAACTGTTTTTT,CASMFTANEKLFF
TRBV20-1,NA,TRBJ2-7,TRBD2,TGCAGTGCTGTGGGCGGGGGCGAGCAGTACTTC,CSAVGGGEQYF
TRBV7-8,NA,TRBJ2-5,NA,TGTGCCAGCAGCTTAGGGACAGCTACCGGTAGAGAGACCCAGTACTTC,CASSLGTATGRETQYF
TRBV25-1,NA,TRBJ1-4,NA,TGTGCCAGCAGTGCGAGGGCAACTAATGAAAAACTGTTTTTT,CASSARATNEKLFF
TRBV28,NA,TRBJ2-3,TRBD1,TGTGCCAGCAGTTTTTTCGGACAGGTCCCCACAGATACGCAGTATTTT,CASSFFGQVPTDTQYF
TRBV29-1,NA,TRBJ2-1,TRBD2,TGCAGCGCCAGGGCGGGGGTTAACTACAATGAGCAGTTCTTC,CSARAGVNYNEQFF
TRBV7-7,once,TRBJ2-1,NA,TGTGCCAGCAGCTTTGGGGCGAACTCCTACAATGAGCAGTTCTTC,CASSFGANSYNEQFF
TRBV5-6,NA,TRBJ2-1,TRBD2,TGTGCCAGCAGCATGCGGGGGGAATACTACAATGAGCAGTTCTTC,CASSMRGEYYNEQFF
TRBV2,NA,TRBJ1-4,NA,TGTGCCAGCAGTGATAACGGACCAGGAGGCGAAAAACTGTTTTTT,CASSDNGPGGEKLFF
TRBV7-9,NA,TRBJ2-1,TRBD2,TGTGCCAGCAGCTTCGGACTAGCGGAGAATGAGCAGTTCTTC,CASSFGLAENEQFF
TRBV4-1,NA,TRBJ2-1,TRBD1,TGCGCCAGCAGCCTCAGAGACAGGGACTCCTACAATGAGCAGTTCTTC,CASSLRDRDSYNEQFF
TRBV11-2,NA,TRBJ2-5,TRBD2,TGTGCCAGCAGCTTATTCTTTGTGCTAGCGGGGACACAAGAGACCCAGTACTTC,CASSLFFVLAGTQETQYF
TRBV16,NA,TRBJ2-1,NA,TGTGCCAGCAGCCAACACAGGGCCCTCCTCAATGAGCAGTTCTTC,CASSQHRALLNEQFF
TRBV29-1,NA,TRBJ2-7,NA,TGCAGCGTTAGGAGGCAGGAAACCTACGAGCAGTACTTC,CSVRRQETYEQYF
TRBV5-1,NA,TRBJ2-1,TRBD1,TGCGCCAGCAGCTTGGATGGGACAGGGTTTGATGAGCAGTTCTTC,CASSLDGTGFDEQFF
TRBV19,NA,TRBJ2-5,NA,TGTGCCAGTAGTCCGGCGGCCCAAGAGACCCAGTACTTC,CASSPAAQETQYF
TRBV29-1,NA,TRBJ1-5,NA,TGCAGCGTTGGAACAGGGTTCAATCAGCCCCAGCATTTT,CSVGTGFNQPQHF
TRBV6-2/TRBV6-3,NA,TRBJ1-5,TRBD1,TGTGCCAGCAGTAGGACAGGGGGAAGGGGTCAGCCCCAGCATTTT,CASSRTGGRGQPQHF
TRBV25-1,once,TRBJ2-2,TRBD2,TGTGCCAGCAGTGAATATCTGGAGTGGGGGGGGGCCGGGGAGCTGTTTTTT,CASSEYLEWGGAGELFF
TRBV7-8,once,TRBJ1-1,TRBD1,TGTGCCAGCAGCTCCTGGGACAGACATGAAGCTTTCTTT,CASSSWDRHEAFF
TRBV19,once,TRBJ2-1,TRBD1,TGTGCCAGTAGTAGGTCAGGGGGTCGGGCCTACAATGAGCAGTTCTTC,CASSRSGGRAYNEQFF
TRBV7-8,NA,TRBJ1-4,NA,TGTGCCAGCAGCTCAACGAGCGAGGAAAAACTGTTTTTT,CASSSTSEEKLFF
TRBV10-3,NA,TRBJ2-7,TRBD1,TGTGCCACAACCGGGACAGGGGCCTACGAGCAGTACTTC,CATTGTGAYEQYF
TRBV10-3,NA,TRBJ1-2,NA,TGTGCCACCTCTACAGGTCGGCCCGGCTACACCTTC,CATSTGRPGYTF
TRBV3-1/TRBV3-2,NA,TRBJ2-7,TRBD2,TGTGCCAGCAGCTCTAGCGGGGACGAGCAGTACTTC,CASSSSGDEQYF
TRBV2,NA,TRBJ2-3,TRBD1,TGTGCCACGGGACAGAGCACAGATACGCAGTATTTT,CATGQSTDTQYF